A selection of T cell receptor beta chains follows, all from one sample in a study of PD-1 blockade in classical Hodgkin lymphoma. Measured with immunoSEQ multiplex PCR; TCRdb has only the in-frame clones, and not every one. This repertoire shows roughly 70,000 clones, about 64% found once; its top ten account for roughly 9%. This material consisted of peripheral blood mononuclear cells (PBMCs), taken before the second cycle of nivolumab. Receptors were obtained from a human donor with classical Hodgkin lymphoma. The CDR3 runs from the conserved cysteine through the conserved F or W. Fields, in order: J gene, V gene, clone size, D gene, CDR3 DNA, CDR3 protein. A D gene is named only where the DNA matches it firmly. Clone size is shown for a subset of rows, as once, few, many or a class of expanded clone.

>TRBJ1-2|TRBV6-1|NA|NA
TGTGCCAGCAGTGAAGCGCTGGTAGGGAGGAGCTATGGCTACACCTTC
CASSEALVGRSYGYTF
>TRBJ2-4|TRBV5-4|NA|TRBD1
TGTGCCAGCAGCTCCAACGACAGGGGCCTCTACTTC
CASSSNDRGLYF
>TRBJ1-5|TRBV7-2|few|NA
TGTGCCAGCAGCTTTGTAGGGAGAGGCCAGCCCCAGCATTTT
CASSFVGRGQPQHF
>TRBJ2-5|TRBV7-3|NA|NA
TGTGCCAGCAGCCCGGACAGGCGGGAGGAGACCCAGTACTTC
CASSPDRREETQYF
>TRBJ2-7|TRBV20-1|NA|NA
TGCAGTGCCATAGATGTGAACGAGCAGTACTTC
CSAIDVNEQYF
>TRBJ1-1|TRBV18|NA|NA
TGTGCCAGCTCCACGGACCTAGAGGGTGAAGCTTTCTTT
CASSTDLEGEAFF
>TRBJ1-1|TRBV6-5|NA|NA
TGTGCCAGCAACCGGGGCCCTCAAGCTTTCTTT
CASNRGPQAFF
>TRBJ2-4|TRBV5-1|NA|NA
TGCGCCAGCAGCTTGGCAGGCCATCAGTACTTC
CASSLAGHQYF
>TRBJ2-1|TRBV18|NA|NA
TGTGCCAGCTCACCCGTCTCAGGGGGGACTGGTCTCGGGCAGTTCTTC
CASSPVSGGTGLGQFF
>TRBJ2-7|TRBV28|NA|TRBD2
TGTGCCAGCACCGAAAGCGGGGGGGCCATCTACGAGCAGTACTTC
CASTESGGAIYEQYF
>TRBJ2-5|TRBV25-1|NA|TRBD1
TGTGCCAGCAGTGAATACGACGGGACAGGGACCGGTGAGACCCAGTACTTC
CASSEYDGTGTGETQYF
>TRBJ2-7|TRBV11-2|NA|TRBD1
TGTGCCAGCAGCCTCCGGGCAGGGGGTATCCACGAGCAGTACTTC
CASSLRAGGIHEQYF
>TRBJ1-6|TRBV7-3|once|NA
TGTGCCAGCAGCTTAAACGGGCCAGGCTCACCCCTCCACTTT
CASSLNGPGSPLHF
>TRBJ2-1|TRBV7-7|NA|TRBD1
TGTGCTAGCAGCCCGGACAGGGGCGGCTACAATGAGCAGTTCTTC
CASSPDRGGYNEQFF
>TRBJ2-1|TRBV4-1|NA|NA
TGCGCCAGCAGCCAAGATCGGGCCACCGTCAATCTGTTCTTC
CASSQDRATVNLFF
>TRBJ2-5|TRBV28|NA|NA
TGTGCCAGCAGTCCCGACAGGGAGGAAGAGACCCAGTACTTC
CASSPDREEETQYF
>TRBJ2-7|TRBV7-3|NA|TRBD1
TGTGCCAGCAGCTTTGGGGACAGGGGCTACGAGCAGTACTTC
CASSFGDRGYEQYF
>TRBJ1-6|TRBV11-3|NA|NA
TGTGCCAGCAGTTATACAGGGACTAATTCACCCCTCCACTTT
CASSYTGTNSPLHF
>TRBJ1-1|TRBV5-1|few|TRBD1
TGCGCCAGCAGCCTAGGACAGGGGGCGTTCTCTGAAGCTTTCTTT
CASSLGQGAFSEAFF
>TRBJ2-7|TRBV11-2|NA|NA
TGTGCCAGCAGCAAGGAGACAGGTGTCGAGCAGTACTTC
CASSKETGVEQYF
>TRBJ2-1|TRBV28|NA|TRBD1
TGTGCCAGCAGTTTAAGGGACAGGGGGTACAATGAGCAGTTCTTC
CASSLRDRGYNEQFF
>TRBJ2-5|TRBV10-1|NA|NA
TGCGCCAGCAGTGAGTCGGTGGTAGGGACCCAGTACTTC
CASSESVVGTQYF
>TRBJ2-7|TRBV10-2|NA|NA
TGCGCCAGCAGTGGGGTGGGACCGGCATACGAGCAGTACTTC
CASSGVGPAYEQYF
>TRBJ1-1|TRBV25-1|once|NA
TGTGCCAGCAGTGCGGAGGGGGGCTGGCCTGAAGCTTTCTTT
CASSAEGGWPEAFF
>TRBJ2-3|TRBV2|once|TRBD1
TGTGCCAGCAGTGGGGGACCGGGACAGGTCACAGATACGCAGTATTTT
CASSGGPGQVTDTQYF
>TRBJ1-5|TRBV28|NA|NA
TGTGCCAGCAGTTTAGGACGGGGCAATCAGCCCCAGCATTTT
CASSLGRGNQPQHF
>TRBJ2-1|TRBV28|NA|NA
TGTGCCAGCAGTTTCCTCTACAATGAGCAGTTCTTC
CASSFLYNEQFF
>TRBJ2-1|TRBV6-7|NA|NA
TGTGCCAGCAGTTTGGCCGGGCGGCAGGTAGAGCAGTTCTTC
CASSLAGRQVEQFF
>TRBJ2-1|TRBV6-5|once|NA
TGTGCCAGCAGTAAAACGACAGGAGAGCAGTTCTTC
CASSKTTGEQFF